Listed below are T cell receptor beta chains from one sample, sequenced in a study of blood T cell repertoires in COVID-19. Clones were read by immunoSEQ multiplex PCR, and TCRdb kept only the in-frame ones, dropping some. Here the sample spans 250,000 to 400,000 clones, about 91% being singletons. The sample consisted of peripheral blood. The receptors shown here come from a woman in her 30s with COVID-19, enrolled during active disease. Both conserved end residues are part of each CDR3. D genes are given only for firm matches. Clone size is shown for a subset of rows, as once, few, many or a class of expanded clone.

>TRBD1|-|TRBJ2-7|TRBV15
TGTGCCACCAGCAGAACACAGGGGGTCCCTAACGAGCAGTACTTC
CATSRTQGVPNEQYF
>TRBD2|-|TRBJ2-5|TRBV2
TGTGCCAGCACGATAGCGGGGGGCAAGGTGGACTTC
CASTIAGGKVDF
>-|-|TRBJ2-5|TRBV2
TGTGCCAGCAGTCAGGGACTCGGGTGGAGGGAGACCCAGTACTTC
CASSQGLGWRETQYF
>TRBD1|-|TRBJ1-2|TRBV4-1
TGCGCCAGCAGCCAAGGACAGGGGGCGGGCTATGGCTACACCTTC
CASSQGQGAGYGYTF
>-|-|TRBJ2-7|TRBV25-1
TGTGCCAGCAGTCTAACCATGGAGTACGAGCAGTACTTC
CASSLTMEYEQYF
>-|-|TRBJ2-5|TRBV5-6
TGTGCCAGCAGCACTACCGGGACACCAGGGGAGACCCAGTACTTC
CASSTTGTPGETQYF
>TRBD2|-|TRBJ2-1|TRBV9
TGTGCCAGCAGCGTAGTGAGTAGCGGGGGGTTCAATGAGCAGTTCTTC
CASSVVSSGGFNEQFF
>TRBD2|-|TRBJ2-3|TRBV10-3
TGTGCCATCTCGGCTAGCGGGACAACTGGGGATACGCAGTATTTT
CAISASGTTGDTQYF
>TRBD2|-|TRBJ2-3|TRBV5-1
TGCGCCAGCAGCCTCCCCGGGACTAGCGGTTACACAGATACGCAGTATTTT
CASSLPGTSGYTDTQYF
>TRBD2|-|TRBJ2-1|TRBV11-1
TGTGCCAGCAGCTTAGCAGCGGGGGCGTCCTACAATGAGCAGTTCTTC
CASSLAAGASYNEQFF
>TRBD2|few|TRBJ2-7|TRBV9
TGTGCCAGCAGCGCGACGACTAGCGGCGAGCAGTACTTC
CASSATTSGEQYF
>-|few|TRBJ2-1|TRBV6-5
TGTGCCAGCAGTCCCTTGAGAGGGCGGGGTGAGCAGTTCTTC
CASSPLRGRGEQFF
>-|once|TRBJ2-3|TRBV24-1
TGTGCCACCACTGACGGGGGTTTCACAGATACGCAGTATTTT
CATTDGGFTDTQYF
>TRBD2|-|TRBJ2-5|TRBV12-3/TRBV12-4
TGTGCCAGCACCTTAGCGGGGGGGCGCGGCCAGTACTTC
CASTLAGGRGQYF
>-|once|TRBJ1-4|TRBV29-1
TGCAGCGTTGAAGATCAGGGTGAGAGCTCCCTCGGAAAACTGTTTTTT
CSVEDQGESSLGKLFF
>TRBD1|-|TRBJ2-6|TRBV4-2
TGTGCCAGCAGCCAAGATGGGGGACAGCACTCTGGGGCCAACGTCCTGACTTTC
CASSQDGGQHSGANVLTF
>TRBD1|-|TRBJ2-5|TRBV9
TGTGCCAGCAGCGTATTTGACAGGGGAGAGACCCAGTACTTC
CASSVFDRGETQYF
>-|-|TRBJ1-3|TRBV6-5
TGTGCCAGCAGTAAACAGGGAGACGGAAACACCATATATTTT
CASSKQGDGNTIYF
>TRBD1|few|TRBJ1-5|TRBV6-6
TGTGCCAGCAGTTACTCGTTAGGACAGGGAAATCAGCCCCAGCATTTT
CASSYSLGQGNQPQHF
>TRBD2|-|TRBJ2-1|TRBV7-2
TGTGCCAGCAGCCACCGGACTAGCGATTACAATGAGCAGTTCTTC
CASSHRTSDYNEQFF
>TRBD1|-|TRBJ2-5|TRBV24-1
TGTGCCACCAGTGATTTAGGACAGGGGCCTGTGGAGACCCAGTACTTC
CATSDLGQGPVETQYF
>-|-|TRBJ1-2|TRBV9
TGTGCCAGCAGCCCCGACCATGGGGCCTATGGCTACACCTTC
CASSPDHGAYGYTF
>-|-|TRBJ1-1|TRBV6-6
TGTGCCAGCAAGGAGTTAATGAACACTGAAGCTTTCTTT
CASKELMNTEAFF
>TRBD1|-|TRBJ2-2|TRBV6-6
TGTGCCAGCAGTGTACAGGGGGCGGACACCGGGGAGCTGTTTTTT
CASSVQGADTGELFF
>-|-|TRBJ1-2|TRBV5-6
TGTGCCAGCAGCTCCAGAAGAGGAGCTGGTTTTCTAGCTAACTATGGCTACACCTTC
CASSSRRGAGFLANYGYTF
>TRBD1|-|TRBJ1-2|TRBV5-4
TGTGCCAGCAGCTTAGGACAGGAGGTCTACTATGGCTACACCTTC
CASSLGQEVYYGYTF
>-|-|TRBJ1-1|TRBV6-5
TGTGCCAGCAGTTTACTGGGCCAGGGAAAGAAAACTTTCTTT
CASSLLGQGKKTFF
>-|-|TRBJ1-5|TRBV27
TGTGCCAGCAGTTTCATTGCAGGGAGCAATCAGCCCCAGCATTTT
CASSFIAGSNQPQHF
>TRBD1|-|TRBJ1-5|TRBV7-9
TGTGCCAGCAGCTTCATGCAGGGGGGGCCCCAGCATTTT
CASSFMQGGPQHF
>-|-|TRBJ1-4|TRBV6-5
TGTGCCAGCAGTTCGGGTATCAATGAAAAACTGTTTTTT
CASSSGINEKLFF
>TRBD1|-|TRBJ1-2|TRBV2
TGTGCCAGCAGCCGGGACAGGGGGATGTTTGGCTACACCTTC
CASSRDRGMFGYTF
>-|-|TRBJ1-3|TRBV15
TGTGCCACCAGCGAAAGGGGTACTGGAAACACCATATATTTT
CATSERGTGNTIYF